These 26 T cell receptor beta chains share one sample of origin, sequenced in a study of cytomegalovirus exposure and HLA in healthy donors. Both 60 Vbeta primers and 13 Jbeta primers went into the PCR. TCRdb's table, derived via immunoSEQ multiplex PCR, lists solely in-frame clones and lacks some. This table holds under 150,000 clones, approximately 80% found once. The sample consisted of PBMCs. The receptors derive from a male donor in good health and CMV-seronegative.

The rearrangement joins TRBV9 to TRBJ2-7; D may be TRBD1 (6 bases). The V end was cut by 0 bases, the J end by 6 bases, with 13 bases between. This CDR3 is 14 amino acids long. Germline V lookup: CDR1 SGDLS, CDR2 YYNGEE. In DNA form, the CDR3 reads TGTGCCAGCAGCGTAGGGTACAGGGAACGCGAGCAGTACTTC. Protein sequence: CASSVGYREREQYF.

The gene calls are TRBV7-6 and TRBJ2-3, with 7 positions matching TRBD2. The length of the CDR3 is 16 residues. Germline-derived CDR1 and CDR2 are SGHVS and FNYEAQ. V lost 4 bases and J lost 4; bases outside the gene matches: 11. The CDR3 loop is CASSSLRAGISDTQYF. As DNA, the CDR3 is TGTGCCAGCAGCTCCCTCCGAGCGGGAATATCAGATACGCAGTATTTT.

This clone has a handful of counts. The genes are TRBV6-1 and TRBJ2-7; TRBD2 agrees at 8 bases. Per germline, CDR1 MNHNS and CDR2 SASEGT. This CDR3 is 14 amino acids long. The V segment lost 7 bases and the J segment 0 bases; nucleotides outside the gene matches: 5. This chain's CDR3 is CASNKLAASYEQYF. The CDR3 nucleotides read TGTGCCAGCAATAAACTAGCGGCCTCCTACGAGCAGTACTTC.

This rearrangement joins TRBV7-2 to TRBJ2-3, with 10 bases aligning to TRBD2. Germline-derived CDR1 and CDR2 are SGHTA and FQGNSA. The CDR3 loop spans 16 amino acids. V gave up 2 bases and J gave up 6 bases; unmatched junction bases: 8. The CDR3 DNA reads as TGTGCCAGCAGCTTATCCCTAGCGGGAGAGGGGGATACGCAGTATTTT. Its protein is CASSLSLAGEGDTQYF.

The chain employs TRBV27 and TRBJ2-1; no reliable D call. The germline V gene encodes CDR1 MNHEY and CDR2 SMNVEV (reference sequence). Trimming cost V 6 bases and J 0 bases, with 12 bases left between them. The CDR3 is made up of 15 amino acids. CDR3 bases: TGTGCCAGCAGACCGAGAGATAGCTCCTACAATGAGCAGTTCTTC. This codes for CASRPRDSSYNEQFF.

The chain carries TRBV15 and TRBJ2-7, with D tentatively TRBD2 (5 bases). Per germline, CDR1 LNHNV and CDR2 YYDKDF (reference sequence). The CDR3 length is 14 residues. Trimming pared 5 bases from V and 7 bases from J, leaving 18 bases between. The CDR3 DNA reads as TGTGCCACCAGCCTAGGACTCCCAGGTTTTGAGCAGTACTTC. Translating it yields CATSLGLPGFEQYF.

In this sample, this clone turned up a few times. The chain joins TRBV28 to TRBJ1-2; tentatively, D is TRBD1 (6 bases). CDR1 and CDR2 from the germline V gene are MDHEN and SYDVKM. The CDR3 has 13 amino acids. The V end was cut by 6 bases, the J end by 4 bases, with 12 bases between. CDR3 bases: TGTGCCAGCAGAGGGGGACAACTCTATGGCTACACCTTC. The encoded protein is CASRGGQLYGYTF.

The CDR3 here is CASSRLQGARYPYNEQFF. The CDR3 coding sequence is TGCGCCAGCAGCCGACTACAGGGGGCGCGGTATCCCTACAATGAGCAGTTCTTC. The chain recombines TRBV4-3 with TRBJ2-1; the match to TRBD1 covers 9 bases. The germline gives CDR1 LGHNA, CDR2 YSLEER. This CDR3 region has 18 residues. V lost 4 bases to trimming and J lost 2 bases; unmatched junction nucleotides: 12.

CDR3 bases: TGTGCCAGCAGCGTAGGGCAGGGGAGCAATCAGCCCCAGCATTTT. Translated: CASSVGQGSNQPQHF. The chain couples TRBV9 to TRBJ1-5, with D perhaps matching TRBD1 (6 bases). Per the germline V gene, CDR1 is SGDLS and CDR2 is YYNGEE. The CDR3 has 15 amino acids. V was clipped by 0 bases and J by 1 base, with 8 bases between them.

On this clone: This same CDR3 is encoded by further DNA sequences in the sample. The chain links TRBV11-2 to TRBJ1-2; D unclear. Germline values: CDR1 SGHAT, CDR2 FQNNGV. V lost 0 bases and J 2 bases, leaving 4 bases between the germline ends. The CDR3 totals 13 residues. The chain's CDR3 is CASSLDRNYGYTF. The CDR3 DNA reads as TGTGCCAGCAGCTTAGACAGAAACTATGGCTACACCTTC.

This rearrangement joins TRBV27 to TRBJ2-3; D is undetermined. V was pared by 1 base and J by 2 bases, with 7 bases between. Looked up from germline, CDR1 is MNHEY and CDR2 is SMNVEV (reference sequence). This CDR3 spans 14 amino acids. Here the CDR3 DNA reads TGTGCCAGCAGTTTATTCTACTCCACAGATACGCAGTATTTT. Translated: CASSLFYSTDTQYF.

This chain uses TRBV29-1 with TRBJ2-3; 7 bases map to TRBD1. Trimming removed 1 base from V and 12 bases from J; junction bases left unmatched: 7. In germline, CDR1 is SQVTM, CDR2 ANQGSEA. The CDR3 totals 12 residues. The CDR3 loop is CSVEGQGDLQYF. The CDR3 DNA follows: TGCAGCGTTGAAGGACAGGGAGACCTCCAGTATTTT.

This chain uses TRBV7-9 with TRBJ2-5; 8 bases fit TRBD2. The CDR3 has 16 residues. V trimming: 5 bases; J trimming: 4 bases; junction bases outside the gene matches: 12. Germline V gene lookup returns CDR1 SEHNR and CDR2 FQNEAQ (reference sequence). CDR3 sequence: CASSLRAYLAGETQYF. CDR3 DNA sequence: TGTGCCAGCAGCCTACGAGCGTATCTAGCGGGAGAGACCCAGTACTTC.

The chain employs TRBV27 and TRBJ1-4; D unresolved. Trimming left V 3 bases short and J 8 bases short, with 13 bases between. Looked up from germline, CDR1 is MNHEY and CDR2 is SMNVEV (reference sequence). This CDR3 is 14 amino acids long. CDR3 loop: CASSFRGLGEKLFF. CDR3 nucleotide sequence: TGTGCCAGCAGTTTTCGGGGTTTGGGCGAAAAACTGTTTTTT.

The J gene is TRBJ2-3, the V gene TRBV5-4, with TRBD2 matching over 14 bases. This CDR3 is 16 amino acids long. V dropped 4 bases and J dropped 5; count of bases not matched to a gene: 6. From germline, CDR1 is SGHNT and CDR2 YYREEE (reference sequence). CDR3: CASSRGLAGVIDTQYF. For the CDR3, the DNA is TGTGCCAGCAGCCGGGGACTAGCGGGAGTAATAGATACGCAGTATTTT.

V usage is TRBV29-1 and J usage is TRBJ1-5; D is possibly TRBD1 (5 bases). This CDR3 is built from 13 residues. V was clipped by 7 bases and J by 1 base, with 11 bases between them. Germline loops: CDR1 SQVTM, CDR2 ANQGSEA. CDR3 DNA: TGCAGCGCAGGGAAGGGGAGCAATCAGCCCCAGCATTTT. This encodes CSAGKGSNQPQHF.

The chain recombines TRBV7-2 with TRBJ2-7; maybe TRBD2 (5 bases). V was clipped by 2 bases and J by 4 bases, with 12 bases between them. The CDR3 spans 14 residues. Germline assignment: CDR1 SGHTA and CDR2 FQGNSA. Here the CDR3 DNA reads TGTGCCAGCAGCTTATCTCTAGCAAAGTACGAGCAGTACTTC. Translating it yields CASSLSLAKYEQYF.

The chain is built from TRBV2 and TRBJ1-3, with a tentative D call TRBD1 (6 bases). The CDR3 runs 14 residues. In germline, CDR1 is SNHLY, CDR2 FYNNEI. With 7 bases removed from V and 0 bases from J, the gap between germline ends came to 10 bases. The CDR3 loop reads CASKTGHSGNTIYF. CDR3 bases: TGTGCCAGCAAGACAGGTCACTCTGGAAACACCATATATTTT.

The V gene is TRBV19, the J gene TRBJ2-2; maybe TRBD2 (5 bases). V dropped 3 bases and J dropped 4 bases, with 9 bases sitting between them. CDR3 size: 14 residues. Germline values: CDR1 LNHDA, CDR2 SQIVND (reference sequence). This CDR3 is CASSIVSGTGELFF. Written as DNA, the CDR3 is TGTGCCAGTAGTATTGTGAGCGGCACCGGGGAGCTGTTTTTT. The variable domain in full, with the rest retrieved from reference TRBV19 and TRBJ2-2, is DGGITQSPKYLFRKEGQNVTLSCEQNLNHDAMYWYRQDPGQGLRLIYYSQIVNDFQKGDIAEGYSVSREKKESFPLTVTSAQKNPTAFYLCASSIVSGTGELFFGEGSRLTVL.

A remark on this clone: The same CDR3 can be traced to other DNA sequences in this sample. The V call is TRBV27, the J call TRBJ2-1, with TRBD2 matching 12 bases. This CDR3 is 15 amino acids long. The junction had 5 bases not matched to a gene; V was cut back by 3 bases and J by 8 bases. The germline gives CDR1 MNHEY, CDR2 SMNVEV (reference sequence). The CDR3 region is CASSFSSGRGDEQFF. DNA of the CDR3: TGTGCCAGCAGTTTCTCTAGCGGGAGGGGTGATGAGCAGTTCTTC.

The genes are TRBV19 and TRBJ2-1; 9 bases match TRBD2. The CDR3 is 15 amino acids. The germline V gene encodes CDR1 LNHDA and CDR2 SQIVND (reference sequence). The ends lost 7 bases at V and 2 bases at J; junction bases unmatched: 6. CDR3 sequence (DNA): TGTGCCAGTACCACTCTAGCGGGACCCTACAATGAGCAGTTCTTC. It translates to CASTTLAGPYNEQFF.

The V call is TRBV6-5, the J call TRBJ2-3; the D is unclear. From germline, CDR1 is MNHEY and CDR2 SVGAGI. The CDR3 sequence is 15 residues long. V gave up 6 bases and J gave up 2 bases, with 15 bases separating them. CDR3 DNA: TGTGCCAGCAGCCTAGGTGCGGCAGACACAGATACGCAGTATTTT. It encodes CASSLGAADTDTQYF.

The gene calls are TRBV10-1 and TRBJ2-3; D gene uncertain. V was cut by 1 base and J by 2 bases, with 4 bases left in between. CDR1 is WNHNN, CDR2 SYGVQD, per germline (reference sequence). The CDR3 extends over 13 amino acids. CDR3 coding DNA: TGCGCCAGCAGTGAGTTCTTCACAGATACGCAGTATTTT. Its translation: CASSEFFTDTQYF.

The rearrangement uses TRBV10-3 and TRBJ2-2, with 10 bases lining up with TRBD2. After removal of 6 bases from V and 2 bases from J, the junction contained 6 bases not matched to a gene. CDR1 is ENHRY, CDR2 SYGVKD, per germline. The CDR3 runs to 16 residues. CDR3 amino acids: CAIREPSGSNTGELFF. Written as DNA, the CDR3 is TGTGCCATCAGAGAGCCTAGCGGGAGTAACACCGGGGAGCTGTTTTTT.

V gene TRBV4-2 combines with J gene TRBJ2-1, with 7 bases matching TRBD1. There are 15 residues in the CDR3. The junction had 2 bases not matched to a gene; V was cut back by 0 bases and J by 3 bases. CDR1 and CDR2 (germline): LGHNA, YNFKEQ. The CDR3 region has the DNA TGTGCCAGCAGCCAAGAGGACAGGAGCTACAATGAGCAGTTCTTC. This gives the protein CASSQEDRSYNEQFF.

The gene calls are TRBV6-5 and TRBJ1-1; D unclear. Germline V gene data show CDR1 as MNHEY and CDR2 as SVGAGI. Trimming removed 7 bases from V and 8 bases from J, with 11 bases in between. The CDR3 is 11 amino acids. CDR3 nucleotides: TGTGCCAGCACTAATGGGCACGAAGCTTTCTTT. This gives the protein CASTNGHEAFF.